This T cell receptor (beta chain) was identified in a study of T cells in women clearing cervical HPV infection. Measured with immunoSEQ multiplex PCR; TCRdb has only the in-frame clones, and not every one. This listing includes 21,000 or so clones. Concerning this clone: The read terminates 3 residues ahead of where the CDR3 ends, so the germline J gene completes it.

In germline, CDR1 is SEHNR, CDR2 FQNEAQ (reference sequence). This CDR3 is 15 amino acids long. J was trimmed by 4 bases and V by 5 bases; bases with no gene match: 3. Sequencing was performed on blood buffy coat. This TCR was sampled from a woman between 18 and 75 years old with a cervical HPV16 infection that either progressed to CIN3+ or cleared (not recorded which). The J gene is TRBJ2-2, the V gene TRBV7-9, with TRBD1 matching 11 bases. The CDR3 bases that were read are TGTGCCAGCAGCCCCGGGACAGGGGGCACCGGGGAG. Its protein is CASSPGTGGTGE. The entire CDR3 protein is CASSPGTGGTGELFF.